These 30 T cell receptor beta chains originate from one sample sequenced in a study of blood T cells in healthy people across ages. The authors ran a second PCR of about 7 to 11 cycles using a sample-barcoded 5' primer and a J-beta primer mix. TCRdb reprocessed the 5' RACE reads via MiXCR and lists one record per CDR3 protein. This sample has more than 550,000 distinct CDR3 sequences, with 22% found just once. Sequenced material: blood. Source of these receptors: a man aged 65 to 79 in good health.

This clonotype occurred a few times. This chain uses TRBV6-2 or TRBV6-3 with TRBJ2-5, with a tentative D call TRBD2 (5 bases). Trimming cost V 6 bases and J 4 bases, with 12 bases left between them. The CDR3 has 13 residues. Germline lookup yields CDR1 MNHEY and CDR2 SVGEGT. The CDR3 sequence is CASSTGRGETQYF. The CDR3 DNA sequence: TGTGCCAGCAGCACCGGACGGGGAGAGACCCAGTACTTC.

This clonotype was counted many times. The chain has TRBV20-1 and TRBJ2-7; no definite D call. Germline assignment: CDR1 DFQATT and CDR2 SNEGSKA (reference sequence). The CDR3 has 10 residues. V dropped 5 bases and J dropped 4 bases, with 6 bases sitting between them. This chain's CDR3 is CSAGAYEQYF. The CDR3 nucleotides are TGCAGTGCTGGAGCTTACGAGCAGTACTTC.

The V gene is TRBV20-1, the J gene TRBJ2-5; 11 bases align to TRBD2. The ends lost 3 bases at V and 3 bases at J; junction bases unmatched: 12. This CDR3 region has 17 residues. Per germline, CDR1 DFQATT and CDR2 SNEGSKA (reference sequence). This CDR3 reads CSASVGTSGWGEETQYF. CDR3 in DNA: TGCAGTGCTAGCGTCGGGACTAGCGGATGGGGGGAAGAGACCCAGTACTTC.

This clonotype was recorded at least ten times. This chain connects TRBV2 to TRBJ2-7, with D possibly being TRBD2 (5 bases). The CDR3 spans 15 residues. V gave up 5 bases and J gave up 2 bases, with 16 bases separating them. The V gene's germline CDR1 is SNHLY and CDR2 FYNNEI. The CDR3 loop reads CASSWAGGLAYEQYF. CDR3 nucleotides: TGTGCCAGCAGTTGGGCGGGTGGGCTTGCCTACGAGCAGTACTTC. The full variable domain, in which reference TRBV2 and TRBJ2-7 provide the parts outside the CDR3, is EPEVTQTPSHQVTQMGQEVILRCVPISNHLYFYWYRQILGQKVEFLVSFYNNEISEKSEIFDDQFSVERPDGSNFTLKIRSTKLEDSAMYFCASSWAGGLAYEQYFGPGTRLTVT.

The table lists this clonotype with many counts. The gene calls are TRBV28 and TRBJ2-1; D remains ambiguous. Trimming pared 3 bases from V and 6 bases from J, leaving 9 bases between. This CDR3 region has 13 residues. Germline assignment: CDR1 MDHEN and CDR2 SYDVKM. CDR3 sequence: CASSLGWSNEQFF. The CDR3 nucleotides are TGTGCCAGCAGTTTGGGGTGGTCCAATGAGCAGTTCTTC.

The chain links TRBV20-1 to TRBJ2-3; tentatively, D is TRBD1 (6 bases). From germline, CDR1 is DFQATT and CDR2 SNEGSKA (reference sequence). CDR3 length: 14 residues. V gave up 2 bases and J gave up 4 bases, with 13 bases separating them. CDR3 protein: CSARIQGSSDTQYF. CDR3 DNA sequence: TGCAGTGCTAGAATACAGGGTTCATCAGATACGCAGTATTTT.

This chain uses TRBV4-2 with TRBJ2-3, with TRBD2 identical over 7 bases. The CDR3 totals 21 residues. Looked up from germline, CDR1 is LGHNA and CDR2 is YNFKEQ. The J segment lost 0 bases and the V segment lost 1 base, leaving 19 bases of the junction unmatched. The CDR3 loop is CASSQGILASGGFFSTDTQYF. The CDR3 region has the DNA TGTGCCAGCAGCCAAGGTATCTTGGCTAGCGGAGGTTTCTTTAGCACAGATACGCAGTATTTT.

The chain recombines TRBV7-9 with TRBJ2-3, with D hard to call. Trimming took 5 bases from V and 3 from J, leaving 15 bases between them. The CDR3 contains 15 residues. Germline V gives CDR1 SEHNR, CDR2 FQNEAQ (reference sequence). CDR3 sequence: CASSVPRGGTDTQYF. As DNA, the CDR3 is TGTGCCAGCAGCGTGCCCCGAGGTGGGACAGATACGCAGTATTTT.

The chain employs TRBV12-3 or TRBV12-4 and TRBJ2-7; TRBD2 might be the D (5 bases). The length of the CDR3 is 22 residues. V lost 3 bases and J lost 0, with 33 bases in between. The CDR3 nucleotides read TGTGCCAGCAGTTTTCGGACGCGTCAATACGGACTGGGTGGAAGCAGCTCCTACGAGCAGTACTTC. The encoded protein is CASSFRTRQYGLGGSSSYEQYF.

This clonotype was seen ten or more times. The chain combines TRBV4-2 with TRBJ2-7; D unresolved. The CDR3 is 13 amino acids. Between the trimmed V and J ends, which lost 1 base and 7 bases, there was a span of 11 bases. Looked up from germline, CDR1 is LGHNA and CDR2 is YNFKEQ. CDR3 coding DNA: TGTGCCAGCAGCCAAGTCGAAGCGCAAGAGCAGTACTTC. The encoded protein is CASSQVEAQEQYF.

In this sample, this clonotype turned up a few times. The chain recombines TRBV6-1 with TRBJ2-6; TRBD1 matches at 8 bases. The CDR3 length is 17 residues. Germline CDR1 is MNHNS and CDR2 is SASEGT. V dropped 11 bases and J dropped 0; count of bases not matched to a gene: 12. The CDR3: CAAKGGQVFSGANVLTF. DNA of the CDR3: TGTGCCGCCAAAGGGGGACAGGTCTTCTCTGGGGCCAACGTCCTGACTTTC.

V and J are TRBV6-6 and TRBJ2-5; no clear D gene. The ends were cut back, 8 bases at V and 3 bases at J, with 7 bases in the middle. This CDR3 is 11 amino acids long. The germline V gene encodes CDR1 MNHNY and CDR2 SVGAGI (reference sequence). As DNA, the CDR3 is TGTGCCAGCGGATTGGAAGAGACCCAGTACTTC. Translating it yields CASGLEETQYF.

The chain uses TRBV12-3 or TRBV12-4 and TRBJ2-2; 7 bases fit TRBD1. The CDR3 totals 15 residues. Losses at the gene ends were 7 bases for V and 4 bases for J; bases not matched to a gene: 9. The CDR3 DNA reads TGTGCCAGCAACAAACAGGGGCGGCTCACCGGGGAGCTGTTTTTT. Encoded protein: CASNKQGRLTGELFF.

This clonotype turned up a few times. The rearrangement joins TRBV20-1 to TRBJ1-1; D might be TRBD1 (6 bases). The CDR3 has 14 amino acids. Trimming stripped 5 bases from V and 6 bases from J, with 19 bases between. The V gene's germline CDR1 is DFQATT and CDR2 SNEGSKA (reference sequence). The CDR3 is CSAQLRTALSEAFF. CDR3 nucleotide sequence: TGCAGTGCTCAACTACGGACAGCGCTTTCTGAAGCTTTCTTT.

About this clonotype itself: At one of its ends the junction is not consistent with the germline gene, which may arise from a read error. The V and J genes are TRBV20-1 and TRBJ2-5, with D possibly TRBD2 on 5 matching bases. Germline values: CDR1 DFQATT, CDR2 SNEGSKA (reference sequence). CDR3 size: 12 residues. The CDR3 nucleotides read TGCAGTGCTGGAGACCCGGGGAAGACCCAGTACTTC. Protein sequence: CSAGDPGKTQYF.

J is TRBJ2-1 and V is TRBV10-3, with D perhaps matching TRBD1 or TRBD2 (5 bases each). Germline V gene data show CDR1 as ENHRY and CDR2 as SYGVKD. The CDR3 covers 14 residues. Between the trimmed V and J ends, which lost 6 bases and 2 bases, there was a span of 11 bases. This CDR3 reads CAISRDRAYNEQFF. The CDR3 bases are TGTGCCATCAGCCGGGACCGAGCCTACAATGAGCAGTTCTTC.

This clonotype was picked up many times. The chain couples TRBV12-3 or TRBV12-4 to TRBJ2-5; 12 bases agree with TRBD2. The J call may not be correct, given that the DNA end is closer to TRBJ2-1. The CDR3 is made up of 15 amino acids. CDR3 DNA: TGTGCCAGCAGCAAGACTAGCGGGGGACGCAATGAGCAGTTCTTC. It specifies CASSKTSGGRNEQFF.

At least ten counts were recorded for this clonotype. CDR3 loop: CASSLGGTVYEQYF. The CDR3 coding sequence is TGCGCCAGCAGCTTGGGCGGGACAGTTTACGAGCAGTACTTC. The genes are TRBV5-1 and TRBJ2-7, with D tentatively TRBD1 (7 bases). This CDR3 is built from 14 residues. The germline V gene has CDR1 SGHRS and CDR2 YFSETQ. V lost 0 bases and J 4 bases, leaving 11 bases between the germline ends.

The chain has TRBV9 and TRBJ2-5, with 7 nucleotides matching TRBD1. The CDR3 totals 16 residues. Germline CDR1 is SGDLS and CDR2 is YYNGEE. The V and J ends lost 0 bases and 1 base, in that order; junction bases with no gene match: 6. This CDR3 is CASSVGLGQIQETQYF. For the CDR3, the DNA is TGTGCCAGCAGCGTAGGTTTGGGACAGATCCAAGAGACCCAGTACTTC.

This clonotype showed up just a few times. The chain uses TRBV12-3 or TRBV12-4 and TRBJ2-5; D may match TRBD1 or TRBD2 (5 bases each). V was shortened by 0 bases and J by 5 bases, with 10 bases between the two germline ends. The length of the CDR3 is 14 residues. The CDR3 coding sequence is TGTGCCAGCAGTTTAGCTCAGGGAGCTGAGACCCAGTACTTC. It specifies CASSLAQGAETQYF.

A remark on this clonotype: A much larger clone differs by one base, so this may be a read error. The chain employs TRBV5-5 and TRBJ2-7; 11 nucleotides match TRBD2. The CDR3 totals 14 residues. Germline loops: CDR1 SGHKS, CDR2 YYEKEE (reference sequence). V shed 2 bases, J shed 5 bases, and the junction held 3 bases outside the gene matches. For the CDR3, the DNA is TGTGCCAGCAGCTTTAGCGGGGGGGCCCACGAGCAGTACTTC. This sequence encodes CASSFSGGAHEQYF.

This clonotype was seen only a few times. V is TRBV20-1 and J is TRBJ2-3; no firm D call. V lost 4 bases to trimming and J lost 0 bases, with 14 bases between them. Germline-derived CDR1 and CDR2 are DFQATT and SNEGSKA (reference sequence). This CDR3 is built from 15 residues. The CDR3 sequence is CSATSTASSTDTQYF. CDR3 coding DNA: TGCAGTGCTACCTCGACCGCGTCTAGCACAGATACGCAGTATTTT.

The V call is TRBV5-6, the J call TRBJ2-7; D call uncertain. The V end was cut by 1 base, the J end by 2 bases, with 13 bases between. The CDR3 totals 15 residues. CDR1 SGHDT and CDR2 YYEEEE come from the germline V gene. The CDR3 reads CASSLMRRVAYEQYF. CDR3 DNA sequence: TGTGCCAGCAGCTTGATGCGACGAGTCGCCTACGAGCAGTACTTC.

This chain connects TRBV5-1 to TRBJ1-1; 8 bases agree with TRBD1. The CDR3 contains 15 residues. Germline CDR1 and CDR2: SGHRS and YFSETQ. Germline trimming cut 6 bases from V and 1 base from J; bases unmatched to any gene: 8. In nucleotides, the CDR3 is TGCGCCAGCACTTCGGTCGGACAGGGGAACACTGAAGCTTTCTTT. It yields the protein CASTSVGQGNTEAFF.

This clonotype occurred a few times. The chain is built from TRBV15 and TRBJ2-1; D is uncertain. CDR1 and CDR2 (germline): LNHNV, YYDKDF (reference sequence). V lost 0 bases and J lost 8, with 8 bases in between. CDR3 length: 13 residues. The CDR3 is CATSRDPLDEQFF. In nucleotides, the CDR3 is TGTGCCACCAGCAGAGATCCCCTCGATGAGCAGTTCTTC.

This clonotype was observed a few times. Here the CDR3 DNA reads TGCGCCAGCAGCTTAACGGGACAGAGCAATTCACCCCTCCACTTT. Translated: CASSLTGQSNSPLHF. This chain uses TRBV5-1 with TRBJ1-6; 7 bases are shared with TRBD1. Germline values: CDR1 SGHRS, CDR2 YFSETQ. Trimming took 2 bases from V and 7 from J; bases not matched to a gene: 6. The CDR3 runs 15 residues. Based on the CDR3 plus reference TRBV5-1 and TRBJ1-6, the full variable domain is KAGVTQTPRYLIKTRGQQVTLSCSPISGHRSVSWYQQTPGQGLQFLFEYFSETQRNKGNFPGRFSGRQFSNSRSEMNVSTLELGDSALYLCASSLTGQSNSPLHFGNGTRLTVT.

This clonotype was recorded a few times. The chain links TRBV10-3 to TRBJ1-2; D unclear. Germline values: CDR1 ENHRY, CDR2 SYGVKD. The CDR3 spans 14 residues. Deletions cut 3 bases from V and 4 bases from J, with 12 bases between. CDR3 DNA: TGTGCCATCAGTGACCCGGCCAGCGGCTATGGCTACACCTTC. Protein: CAISDPASGYGYTF.

The V and J genes are TRBV29-1 and TRBJ2-1, with D possibly TRBD1 on 6 matching bases. The CDR3 contains 13 residues. Trimming took 3 bases from V and 7 from J, leaving 13 bases between them. In germline, CDR1 is SQVTM, CDR2 ANQGSEA. This CDR3 reads CSVEERGWNEQFF. DNA for the CDR3: TGCAGCGTTGAGGAGAGGGGGTGGAATGAGCAGTTCTTC.

V gene TRBV9 combines with J gene TRBJ2-1; the match to TRBD2 covers 9 bases. Germline V CDR1 and CDR2: SGDLS, YYNGEE. The CDR3 runs to 16 residues. V was clipped by 3 bases and J by 0 bases; unmatched bases: 4. CDR3 protein: CASSALAGISYNEQFF. DNA for the CDR3: TGTGCCAGCAGCGCCCTAGCGGGGATCTCCTACAATGAGCAGTTCTTC.

The DNA for the CDR3 is TGTGCCAGCAGCCAAGTTTCTTTAAACACTGAAGCTTTCTTT. Translated, it gives CASSQVSLNTEAFF. This sequence joins TRBV3-1 and TRBJ1-1; no reliable D call. Trimming pared 1 base from V and 2 bases from J, leaving 8 bases between. The CDR3 length is 14 residues. Germline loops: CDR1 LGHDT, CDR2 YNNKEL (reference sequence).